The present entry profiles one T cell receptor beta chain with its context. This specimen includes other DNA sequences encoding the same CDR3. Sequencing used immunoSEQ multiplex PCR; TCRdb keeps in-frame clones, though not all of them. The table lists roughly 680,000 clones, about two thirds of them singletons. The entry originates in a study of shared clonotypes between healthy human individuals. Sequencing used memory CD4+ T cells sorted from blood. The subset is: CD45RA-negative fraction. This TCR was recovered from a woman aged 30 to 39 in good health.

The CDR3 reads CASSARTSGIDEQFF. In DNA form, the CDR3 reads TGTGCCAGCAGTGCGCGGACTAGTGGGATTGATGAGCAGTTCTTC. This chain connects TRBV6-4 to TRBJ2-1; 7 nucleotides match TRBD2. The ends lost 4 bases at V and 8 bases at J; junction bases unmatched: 11. The CDR3 covers 15 residues. The V gene's germline CDR1 is MRHNA and CDR2 SNTAGT.